The 28 T cell receptor beta chains below come from one sample, sequenced in a study of T cells after yellow fever vaccination. TCRdb redid the calling of the 5' RACE reads with MiXCR, one entry per CDR3 protein. The sample has under 600,000 distinct CDR3 sequences, about 14% seen once; the top ten hold about 14%. Sequenced material: PBMCs, taken on the day of the yellow fever booster vaccination. The receptors originated from a man in his thirties or forties who received the YFV17D yellow fever vaccine.

The sample holds a few counts of this clonotype. The CDR3 DNA reads as TGCGCCAGCAGCCAAGTTACATTAGCTTTGTCGGCAGATACGCAGTATTTT. It encodes CASSQVTLALSADTQYF. The chain recombines TRBV4-3 with TRBJ2-3; D not certain. The CDR3 sequence is 17 residues long. Per germline, CDR1 LGHNA and CDR2 YSLEER. V dropped 1 base and J dropped 4 bases, with 18 bases sitting between them.

This clonotype was counted a few times. The chain couples TRBV7-2 to TRBJ2-2, with D perhaps matching TRBD2 (5 bases). Trimming stripped 2 bases from V and 1 base from J, with 14 bases between. Germline-derived CDR1 and CDR2 are SGHTA and FQGNSA. The CDR3 contains 17 residues. The chain's CDR3 is CASSLPPQRRNTGELFF. In DNA, the CDR3 is TGTGCCAGCAGCTTACCTCCCCAGCGGAGGAACACCGGGGAGCTGTTTTTT.

The rearrangement links TRBV4-3 to TRBJ2-7, with TRBD2 matching 8 bases. J was trimmed by 2 bases and V by 1 base; bases with no gene match: 7. This CDR3 is built from 16 residues. Germline values: CDR1 LGHNA, CDR2 YSLEER. The CDR3 nucleotides read TGCGCCAGCAGCCAAGGGGGGGGAGCGGGAGCCTACGAGCAGTACTTC. Its protein is CASSQGGGAGAYEQYF.

The chain couples TRBV7-2 to TRBJ1-6; D is perhaps TRBD1 (5 bases). The CDR3 consists of 17 residues. Germline V lookup: CDR1 SGHTA, CDR2 FQGNSA. V lost 1 base to trimming and J lost 6 bases, with 16 bases between them. CDR3 bases: TGTGCCAGCAGCTTAGTCGGCGGGGGATTTCTTAATTCACCCCTCCACTTT. It is translated as CASSLVGGGFLNSPLHF.

The J gene is TRBJ2-1, the V gene TRBV6-6; D possibly corresponds to TRBD2 (6 bases). Germline V gives CDR1 MNHNY, CDR2 SVGAGI (reference sequence). V lost 2 bases, J lost 15 bases, and 17 bases lay in between. This CDR3 contains 13 residues. The CDR3 sequence is CASSYVSGDWLFF. CDR3 coding DNA: TGTGCCAGCAGTTACGTATCCGGGGACTGGCTGTTCTTC.

This clonotype has more than one count but fewer than ten. The chain recombines TRBV18 with TRBJ2-3, with D perhaps matching TRBD1 (5 bases). The CDR3 sequence is 17 residues long. The V and J ends lost 2 bases and 1 base respectively, with 16 bases between them. Germline CDR1 KGHSH, CDR2 LQKENI. CDR3 residues: CASSPGQPTSGTDTQYF. The CDR3 nucleotides are TGTGCCAGCTCACCAGGACAACCCACCTCCGGCACAGATACGCAGTATTTT. Complete variable domain (other parts from reference TRBV18 and TRBJ2-3): NAGVMQNPRHLVRRRGQEARLRCSPMKGHSHVYWYRQLPEEGLKFMVYLQKENIIDESGMPKERFSAEFPKEGPSILRIQQVVRGDSAAYFCASSPGQPTSGTDTQYFGPGTRLTVL.

The sample holds a few counts of this clonotype. The gene calls are TRBV11-2 and TRBJ2-3; 10 nucleotides align to TRBD2. CDR3 size: 15 residues. With V trimmed by 4 bases and J by 0 bases, 1 base remained unmatched. Germline lookup yields CDR1 SGHAT and CDR2 FQNNGV. The CDR3 is CASSSGLASTDTQYF. The CDR3 nucleotides are TGTGCCAGCAGCTCGGGACTAGCGAGCACAGATACGCAGTATTTT.

As concerns this clonotype: One end of the junction does not line up with germline, which may come from a read error. The chain carries TRBV18 and TRBJ1-6; D remains ambiguous. In germline, CDR1 is KGHSH, CDR2 LQKENI. The CDR3 totals 13 residues. Written as DNA, the CDR3 is TGTGACAGCTCGCCCAAGGACAATTCACCCCTCCACTTT. This codes for CDSSPKDNSPLHF.

The rearrangement uses TRBV9 and TRBJ2-2, with a weak D call TRBD2 (5 bases). Between the trimmed V and J ends, which lost 6 bases and 1 base, there was a span of 13 bases. Germline CDR1 SGDLS, CDR2 YYNGEE. There are 15 residues in the CDR3. CDR3 nucleotides: TGTGCCAGCACCCCCGATGGGAGGAACACCGGGGAGCTGTTTTTT. Translated, it gives CASTPDGRNTGELFF.

This clonotype was observed a few times. The CDR3: CASSFDSREINEQFF. CDR3 DNA sequence: TGTGCCAGCAGCTTCGACTCCAGGGAGATCAATGAGCAGTTCTTC. J is TRBJ2-1 and V is TRBV7-2; D possibly matches TRBD1 or TRBD2 (5 bases each). The CDR3 is 15 amino acids. Germline CDR1 and CDR2: SGHTA and FQGNSA. The ends were cut back, 3 bases at V and 6 bases at J, with 15 bases in the middle.

The sample holds a few counts of this clonotype. The rearrangement links TRBV9 to TRBJ2-1; D may be TRBD2 (5 bases). Germline V gene sequence: CDR1 SGDLS, CDR2 YYNGEE. With 8 bases removed from V and 0 bases from J, the gap between germline ends came to 9 bases. This CDR3 has 13 residues. CDR3 region: CASGEGSYNEQFF. CDR3 nucleotide sequence: TGTGCCAGTGGAGAGGGCTCCTACAATGAGCAGTTCTTC.

The chain combines TRBV20-1 with TRBJ2-1, with 14 bases matching TRBD2. The V and J ends lost 3 bases and 3 bases, in that order; junction bases with no gene match: 4. CDR1 and CDR2 (germline): DFQATT, SNEGSKA (reference sequence). This CDR3 has 16 amino acids. The CDR3 loop reads CSARGTSGSNYNEQFF. The DNA for the CDR3 is TGCAGTGCTAGGGGGACTAGCGGGAGTAACTACAATGAGCAGTTCTTC.

A few counts support this clonotype. The chain is built from TRBV7-9 and TRBJ2-7, with 7 bases that match TRBD2. The germline gives CDR1 SEHNR, CDR2 FQNEAQ (reference sequence). The V and J ends lost 7 bases and 6 bases, in that order; junction bases with no gene match: 9. The CDR3 length is 13 residues. The CDR3 protein is CASTTTGGGEQYF. The DNA of the CDR3 is TGTGCCAGCACCACGACGGGGGGTGGCGAGCAGTACTTC.

The chain links TRBV28 to TRBJ2-6, with TRBD1 matching 11 bases. Germline V gene sequence: CDR1 MDHEN, CDR2 SYDVKM. V shed 6 bases and J 2 bases; nucleotides not matched to a gene: 3. There are 16 residues in the CDR3. The CDR3 is CASRWTGGAGANVLTF. The DNA of the CDR3 is TGTGCCAGCAGGTGGACAGGGGGCGCTGGGGCCAACGTCCTGACTTTC. Full variable domain (remainder filled in from reference TRBV28 and TRBJ2-6): DVKVTQSSRYLVKRTGEKVFLECVQDMDHENMFWYRQDPGLGLRLIYFSYDVKMKEKGDIPEGYSVSREKKERFSLILESASTNQTSMYLCASRWTGGAGANVLTFGAGSRLTVL.

The chain employs TRBV7-2 and TRBJ2-1, with D perhaps matching TRBD2 (7 bases). The CDR3 loop spans 14 amino acids. Germline values: CDR1 SGHTA, CDR2 FQGNSA. Deletions cut 5 bases from V and 6 bases from J, with 14 bases between. CDR3 coding DNA: TGTGCCAGCAGCCCTAGGGGGGGGGTCAATGAGCAGTTCTTC. Protein: CASSPRGGVNEQFF.

This chain uses TRBV4-2 with TRBJ2-7; no clear D gene. Germline assignment: CDR1 LGHNA and CDR2 YNFKEQ. V dropped 2 bases and J dropped 1 base, with 6 bases sitting between them. This CDR3 has 13 residues. CDR3 protein: CASSQWRSYEQYF. For the CDR3, the DNA is TGTGCCAGCAGCCAATGGCGATCCTACGAGCAGTACTTC.

This chain uses TRBV10-3 with TRBJ2-7, with 8 bases fitting TRBD2. Germline trimming cut 10 bases from V and 1 base from J; bases unmatched to any gene: 9. The CDR3 is 14 amino acids. CDR1 is ENHRY and CDR2 is SYGVKD in the germline V gene. The CDR3: CATSSGSESYEQYF. The CDR3 DNA follows: TGTGCCACTTCAAGCGGGAGTGAGTCCTACGAGCAGTACTTC.

This clonotype came up a few times. The V call is TRBV28, the J call TRBJ2-5; D is undetermined. Deletions cut 2 bases from V and 4 bases from J, with 11 bases between. This CDR3 is built from 14 residues. Per germline, CDR1 MDHEN and CDR2 SYDVKM. The CDR3 DNA is TGTGCCAGCAGTTTAGGTTTCTATCGAGAGACCCAGTACTTC. This codes for CASSLGFYRETQYF.

CDR3 nucleotides: TGTGCCAGCAGCTTGGGTGCTGGCGGGGTGAACACCGGGGAGCTGTTTTTT. Protein product: CASSLGAGGVNTGELFF. The chain couples TRBV5-4 to TRBJ2-2, with D perhaps matching TRBD2 (6 bases). V gave up 0 bases and J gave up 1 base, with 13 bases separating them. The CDR3 covers 17 residues. Germline V lookup: CDR1 SGHNT, CDR2 YYREEE (reference sequence). Filled out from reference TRBV5-4 and TRBJ2-2, the complete variable domain reads ETGVTQSPTHLIKTRGQQVTLRCSSQSGHNTVSWYQQALGQGPQFIFQYYREEENGRGNFPPRFSGLQFPNYSSELNVNALELDDSALYLCASSLGAGGVNTGELFFGEGSRLTVL.

The V gene is TRBV29-1, the J gene TRBJ2-1, with 13 bases lining up with TRBD2. The germline V gene encodes CDR1 SQVTM and CDR2 ANQGSEA. This CDR3 region has 15 residues. Germline trimming cut 4 bases from V and 3 bases from J; bases unmatched to any gene: 3. CDR3 bases: TGCAGCGTTGTTGGGACTAGCGGGAACTACAATGAGCAGTTCTTC. Amino acids: CSVVGTSGNYNEQFF.

The chain uses TRBV5-4 and TRBJ2-2; D is perhaps TRBD1 (6 bases). Trimming pared 3 bases from V and 1 base from J, leaving 10 bases between. The CDR3 has 15 amino acids. CDR1 and CDR2 from the germline V gene are SGHNT and YYREEE (reference sequence). The CDR3 region has the DNA TGTGCCAGCAGCTCCTACAGGGAGAACACCGGGGAGCTGTTTTTT. It is translated as CASSSYRENTGELFF.

The chain links TRBV11-2 to TRBJ2-1, with no clear D. V dropped 4 bases and J dropped 0 bases, with 10 bases sitting between them. Germline CDR1 SGHAT, CDR2 FQNNGV. The CDR3 runs to 15 residues. DNA for the CDR3: TGTGCCAGCAGCTCCTTCGTACACTCCTACAATGAGCAGTTCTTC. Encoded protein: CASSSFVHSYNEQFF.

This chain connects TRBV7-9 to TRBJ2-2, with D tentatively TRBD1 (6 bases). The V and J ends lost 5 bases and 6 bases respectively, with 13 bases between them. From germline, CDR1 is SEHNR and CDR2 FQNEAQ (reference sequence). This CDR3 region has 14 residues. This CDR3 is CASSLAGDPGELFF. The CDR3 DNA reads as TGTGCCAGCAGCCTTGCAGGGGACCCCGGGGAGCTGTTTTTT.

There are a few counts of this clonotype. The rearrangement links TRBV5-1 to TRBJ2-5, with TRBD2 as a possible D gene (5 bases). Between the trimmed V and J ends, which lost 5 bases and 2 bases, there was a span of 16 bases. The CDR3 spans 15 residues. CDR1 is SGHRS, CDR2 YFSETQ, per germline. The DNA of the CDR3 is TGCGCCAGCAGAAACCCGAGTGCGGGTCAAGAGACCCAGTACTTC. Its protein product is CASRNPSAGQETQYF.

This clonotype came up a few times. The rearrangement links TRBV20-1 to TRBJ2-2; TRBD2 aligns across 11 bases. Germline lookup yields CDR1 DFQATT and CDR2 SNEGSKA (reference sequence). CDR3 length: 15 amino acids. CDR3 loop: CSLSGRAQGTGELFF. CDR3 DNA: TGCAGCCTTAGCGGGAGGGCCCAAGGCACCGGGGAGCTGTTTTTT.

The chain uses TRBV6-2 or TRBV6-3 and TRBJ2-6; 13 bases agree with TRBD2. Losses at the gene ends were 6 bases for V and 0 bases for J; bases not matched to a gene: 5. Germline loops: CDR1 MNHEY, CDR2 SVGEGT. The CDR3 is made up of 18 amino acids. The chain's CDR3 is CASSSGTSGISGANVLTF. CDR3 nucleotides: TGTGCCAGCAGCTCCGGGACTAGCGGGATCTCTGGGGCCAACGTCCTGACTTTC.

This clonotype was seen only a few times. The V and J genes are TRBV7-9 and TRBJ2-3; 9 nucleotides line up with TRBD2. Germline assignment: CDR1 SEHNR and CDR2 FQNEAQ (reference sequence). The V gene end was trimmed by 6 bases and the J gene end by 2 bases; junction bases not matched to a gene: 9. This CDR3 contains 16 residues. CDR3 in DNA: TGTGCCAGCAGTCCCCAACGACTAGCGGTCACAGATACGCAGTATTTT. Protein: CASSPQRLAVTDTQYF.

In its sample, this clonotype was seen a few times. The genes are TRBV2 and TRBJ2-1; 11 positions match TRBD2. Germline V lookup: CDR1 SNHLY, CDR2 FYNNEI. CDR3 length equals 14 residues. Germline trimming cut 8 bases from V and 6 bases from J; bases unmatched to any gene: 6. CDR3 loop: CASSDLAGGNEQFF. CDR3 DNA: TGTGCCAGCTCAGACCTAGCGGGAGGCAATGAGCAGTTCTTC.